This is a list of T cell receptor beta chains from one sample in a study of T-cell memory formation after mild COVID-19. Each CDR3 protein gets one entry after TCRdb re-called the 5' RACE reads with MiXCR. The sample holds some 300,000 distinct CDR3 sequences, 15% to 20% seen once. Sequencing was done on a sample of PBMCs or a T cell subset sorted from them (not recorded which). Receptors originate from a man in his late teens or twenties who had mild COVID-19 (a few samples of this study predate the infection). Cell type and time point are not known. CDR3s include the opening cysteine and the closing phenylalanine or tryptophan. The D gene is left open where the match is weak. Clone size is shown for a subset of rows, as once, few, many or a class of expanded clone.

V,J,size,D,CDR3,DNA
TRBV7-8,TRBJ1-5,NA,NA,CASSLVGQAPYRPQHF,TGTGCCAGCAGCTTAGTCGGTCAGGCCCCGTACCGGCCCCAGCATTTT
TRBV12-3/TRBV12-4,TRBJ2-5,NA,NA,CASSHVRAETQYF,TGTGCCAGCAGCCACGTCAGGGCAGAGACCCAGTACTTC
TRBV7-9,TRBJ2-7,few,NA,CASSSGPWQYF,TGTGCCAGCAGTTCGGGCCCTTGGCAGTACTTC
TRBV7-2,TRBJ2-2,many,NA,CASSPYTGELFF,TGTGCCAGCAGCCCCTACACCGGGGAGCTGTTTTTT
TRBV15,TRBJ1-5,NA,TRBD1,CATSRTGPGSNQPQHF,TGTGCCACCAGCAGGACAGGGCCCGGGAGCAATCAGCCCCAGCATTTT
TRBV29-1,TRBJ2-2,NA,NA,CSAGVGTGELFF,TGCAGCGCGGGGGTTGGCACCGGGGAGCTGTTTTTT
TRBV12-3/TRBV12-4,TRBJ2-6,NA,NA,CASTPQGAGANVLTF,TGTGCCAGCACCCCACAGGGCGCTGGGGCCAACGTCCTGACTTTC
TRBV12-3/TRBV12-4,TRBJ1-1,NA,NA,CASSNMNTEAFF,TGTGCCAGCAGTAATATGAACACTGAAGCTTTCTTT
TRBV6-1,TRBJ2-7,many,NA,CASTIPPLNEQYF,TGTGCCAGCACCATCCCCCCTCTCAACGAGCAGTACTTC
TRBV12-3/TRBV12-4,TRBJ2-2,NA,NA,CASSPMGGELFF,TGTGCCAGCAGCCCCATGGGCGGGGAGCTGTTTTTT
TRBV6-5,TRBJ2-7,few,NA,CASSYNGGSEQYF,TGTGCCAGCAGTTACAATGGGGGTTCGGAGCAGTACTTC
TRBV18,TRBJ1-1,few,TRBD1,CASSPSVSGQDLYLF,TGTGCCAGCTCCCCTTCAGTCTCGGGACAGGACCTGTATCTCTTT
TRBV20-1,TRBJ1-1,few,NA,CSARDPLGSLTEAFF,TGCAGTGCTAGAGACCCCCTGGGCAGCTTGACTGAAGCTTTCTTT
TRBV12-3/TRBV12-4,TRBJ1-1,few,NA,CASSLFFWPEAFF,TGTGCCAGCAGTTTATTTTTTTGGCCTGAAGCTTTCTTT
TRBV4-3,TRBJ2-6,few,TRBD1,CASSQGLTGGNAGANVLTF,TGCGCCAGCAGCCAAGGTCTCACAGGGGGAAATGCTGGGGCCAACGTCCTGACTTTC
TRBV4-2,TRBJ1-3,NA,NA,CASSQAGQGNTIYF,TGTGCCAGCAGCCAAGCGGGCCAAGGAAACACCATATATTTT
TRBV7-8,TRBJ2-6,NA,TRBD1,CASSSGQSSGANVMTF,TGTGCCAGCAGCTCGGGACAGAGCTCTGGGGCCAACGTCATGACTTTC
TRBV12-5,TRBJ2-7,NA,NA,CASSGQQSPYEQYF,TGTGCTAGTTCCGGACAGCAAAGCCCCTACGAGCAGTACTTC
TRBV18,TRBJ1-2,few,NA,CASSRGQDDGYTF,TGTGCCAGCTCGAGGGGTCAGGATGATGGCTACACCTTC
TRBV21-1,TRBJ2-5,NA,NA,CASTLRFVGVRETQYF,TGTGCCAGCACTTTACGCTTCGTGGGGGTGCGAGAGACCCAGTACTTC
TRBV7-9,TRBJ2-3,NA,NA,CASSWEAHRTDTQYF,TGTGCCAGCAGCTGGGAGGCCCACCGAACAGATACGCAGTATTTT
TRBV7-7,TRBJ2-1,NA,TRBD1,CASSFDRGSDEQFF,TGTGCCAGCAGCTTCGACAGGGGAAGTGATGAGCAGTTCTTC
TRBV20-1,TRBJ1-1,NA,NA,CSARFGGTEAFF,TGCAGTGCTAGGTTCGGGGGCACTGAAGCTTTCTTT
TRBV27,TRBJ2-1,many,TRBD1,CASSPMGQYNEQFF,TGTGCCAGCAGTCCCATGGGACAGTACAATGAGCAGTTCTTC
TRBV12-3/TRBV12-4,TRBJ2-2,NA,TRBD2,CASTTPAGANTGELFF,TGTGCCAGCACTACCCCAGCGGGGGCGAACACCGGGGAGCTGTTTTTT
TRBV6-2/TRBV6-3,TRBJ2-5,many,NA,CASSYYQETQYF,TGTGCCAGCAGTTACTACCAAGAGACCCAGTACTTC
TRBV20-1,TRBJ2-5,NA,NA,CSARDGSSEETQYF,TGCAGTGCTAGAGATGGCTCTAGCGAGGAGACCCAGTACTTC